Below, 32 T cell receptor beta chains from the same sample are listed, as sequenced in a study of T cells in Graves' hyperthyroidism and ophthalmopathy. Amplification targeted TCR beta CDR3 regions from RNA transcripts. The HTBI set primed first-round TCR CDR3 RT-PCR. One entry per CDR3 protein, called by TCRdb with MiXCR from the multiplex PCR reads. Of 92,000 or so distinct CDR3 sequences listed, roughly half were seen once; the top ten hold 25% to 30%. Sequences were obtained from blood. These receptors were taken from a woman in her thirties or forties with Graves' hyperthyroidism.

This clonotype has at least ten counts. For the CDR3, the DNA is TGCAGTGCTAGGGTATCAGGGGGCTCCGACACTGAAGCTTTCTTT. Its translation: CSARVSGGSDTEAFF. The chain recombines TRBV20-1 with TRBJ1-1; 8 nucleotides agree with TRBD1. The CDR3 is made up of 15 amino acids. The V and J ends lost 3 bases and 3 bases, in that order; junction bases with no gene match: 9. Per the germline V gene, CDR1 is DFQATT and CDR2 is SNEGSKA (reference sequence).

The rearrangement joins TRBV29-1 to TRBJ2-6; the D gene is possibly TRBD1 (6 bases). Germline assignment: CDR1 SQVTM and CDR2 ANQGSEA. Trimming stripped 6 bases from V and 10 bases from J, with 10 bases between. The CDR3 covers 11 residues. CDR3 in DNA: TGCAGCGTCCGGACAGCTAACGTCCTGACTTTC. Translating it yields CSVRTANVLTF.

CDR3 bases: TGTGCTAGTAGGGGAAACACCATATATTTT. This encodes CASRGNTIYF. The rearrangement links TRBV12-3 or TRBV12-4 to TRBJ1-3; D gene uncertain. The CDR3 runs 10 residues.

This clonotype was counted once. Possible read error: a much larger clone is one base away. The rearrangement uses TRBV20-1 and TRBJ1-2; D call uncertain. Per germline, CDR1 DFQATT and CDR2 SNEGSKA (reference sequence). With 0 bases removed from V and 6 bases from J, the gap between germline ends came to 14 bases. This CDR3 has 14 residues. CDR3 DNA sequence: TGCAGTGCTAGAGATCAAAAGACGGCCCATGGCTACACCTTC. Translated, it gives CSARDQKTAHGYTF.

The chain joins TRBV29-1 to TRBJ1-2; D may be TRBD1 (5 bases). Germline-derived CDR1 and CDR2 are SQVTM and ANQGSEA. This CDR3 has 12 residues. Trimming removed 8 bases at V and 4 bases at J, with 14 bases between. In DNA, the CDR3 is TGCAGCCAAGATAGGGGAGGCTATGGCTACACCTTC. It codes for CSQDRGGYGYTF.

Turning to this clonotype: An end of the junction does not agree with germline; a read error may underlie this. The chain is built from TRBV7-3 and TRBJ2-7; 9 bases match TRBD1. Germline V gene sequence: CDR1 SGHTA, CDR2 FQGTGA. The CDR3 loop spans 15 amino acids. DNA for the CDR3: TGCGCCAGCAGCTCTACCGGGACAGGGAACTACGAGCAGTACTTC. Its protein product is CASSSTGTGNYEQYF.

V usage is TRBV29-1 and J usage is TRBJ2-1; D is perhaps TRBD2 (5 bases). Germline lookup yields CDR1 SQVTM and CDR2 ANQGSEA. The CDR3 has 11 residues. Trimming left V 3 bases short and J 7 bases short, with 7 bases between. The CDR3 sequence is CSVDAGNEQFF. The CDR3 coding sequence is TGCAGCGTTGACGCGGGTAATGAGCAGTTCTTC.

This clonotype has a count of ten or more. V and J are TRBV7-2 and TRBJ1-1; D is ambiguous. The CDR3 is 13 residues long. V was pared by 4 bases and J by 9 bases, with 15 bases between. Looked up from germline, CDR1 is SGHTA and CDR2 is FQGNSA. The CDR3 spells CASSSLRRSQAFF. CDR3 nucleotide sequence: TGTGCCAGCAGCTCCCTCCGGAGGAGCCAAGCTTTCTTT.

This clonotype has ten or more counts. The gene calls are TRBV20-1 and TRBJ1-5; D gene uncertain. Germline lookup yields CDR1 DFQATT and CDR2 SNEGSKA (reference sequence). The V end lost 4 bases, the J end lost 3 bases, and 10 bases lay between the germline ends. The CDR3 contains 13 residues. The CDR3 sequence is CSATKGSNQPQHF. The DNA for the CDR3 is TGCAGTGCTACCAAGGGTTCCAATCAGCCCCAGCATTTT.

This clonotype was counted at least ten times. The CDR3 sequence is CATGSGANVLTF. In DNA, the CDR3 is TGTGCCACGGGATCAGGGGCCAACGTCCTGACTTTC. The chain links TRBV28 to TRBJ2-6; tentatively, D is TRBD2 (5 bases). V lost 10 bases and J 4 bases, leaving 8 bases between the germline ends. From germline, CDR1 is MDHEN and CDR2 SYDVKM. The CDR3 is 12 amino acids. Supplemented by reference TRBV28 and TRBJ2-6, the full variable domain reads DVKVTQSSRYLVKRTGEKVFLECVQDMDHENMFWYRQDPGLGLRLIYFSYDVKMKEKGDIPEGYSVSREKKERFSLILESASTNQTSMYLCATGSGANVLTFGAGSRLTVL.

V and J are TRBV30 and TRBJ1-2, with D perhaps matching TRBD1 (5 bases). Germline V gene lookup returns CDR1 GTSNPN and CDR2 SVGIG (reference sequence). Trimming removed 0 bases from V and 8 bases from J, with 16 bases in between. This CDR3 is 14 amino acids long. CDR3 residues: CAWSVGGRFDGYTF. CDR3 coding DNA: TGTGCCTGGAGTGTGGGGGGGAGGTTCGACGGCTACACCTTC.

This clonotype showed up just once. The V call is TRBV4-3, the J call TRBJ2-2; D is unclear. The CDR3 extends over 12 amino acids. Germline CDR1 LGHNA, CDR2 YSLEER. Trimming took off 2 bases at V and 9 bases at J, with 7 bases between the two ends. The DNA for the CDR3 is TGCGCCAGCAGCCAACAGGTTAGGGAGCTGTTTTTT. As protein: CASSQQVRELFF.

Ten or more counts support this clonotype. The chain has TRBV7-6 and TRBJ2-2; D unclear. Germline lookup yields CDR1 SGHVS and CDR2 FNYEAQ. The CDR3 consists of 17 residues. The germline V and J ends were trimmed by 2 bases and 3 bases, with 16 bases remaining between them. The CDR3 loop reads CASSLYTRPLDTGELFF. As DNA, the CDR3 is TGTGCCAGCAGCTTATACACCCGGCCACTCGACACCGGGGAGCTGTTTTTT.

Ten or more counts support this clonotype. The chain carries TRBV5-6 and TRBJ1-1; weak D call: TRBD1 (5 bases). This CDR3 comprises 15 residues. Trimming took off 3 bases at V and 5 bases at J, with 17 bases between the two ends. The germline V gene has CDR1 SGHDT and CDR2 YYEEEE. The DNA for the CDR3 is TGTGCCAGCAGCTCACGGGTCGGGGCGGGTACTGAAGCTTTCTTT. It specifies CASSSRVGAGTEAFF.

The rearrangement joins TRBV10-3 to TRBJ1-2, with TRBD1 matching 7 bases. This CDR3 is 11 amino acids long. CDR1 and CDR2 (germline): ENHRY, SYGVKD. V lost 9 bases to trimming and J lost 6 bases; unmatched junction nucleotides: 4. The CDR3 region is CAIQTGDGYTF. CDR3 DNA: TGTGCCATTCAAACAGGGGATGGCTACACCTTC.

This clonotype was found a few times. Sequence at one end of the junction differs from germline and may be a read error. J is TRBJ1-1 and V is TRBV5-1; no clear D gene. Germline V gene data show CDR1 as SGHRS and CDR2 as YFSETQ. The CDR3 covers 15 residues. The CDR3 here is CASGLSWPRDTEAFF. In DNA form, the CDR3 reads TGCGCCAGCGGCTTGTCCTGGCCCCGGGACACTGAAGCTTTCTTT.

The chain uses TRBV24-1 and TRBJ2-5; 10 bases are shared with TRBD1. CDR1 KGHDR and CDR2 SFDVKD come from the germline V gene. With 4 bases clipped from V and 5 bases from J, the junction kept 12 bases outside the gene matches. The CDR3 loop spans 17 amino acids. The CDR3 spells CATSDPRTGGVRETQYF. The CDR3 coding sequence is TGTGCCACCAGTGACCCCAGGACAGGGGGAGTCAGGGAGACCCAGTACTTC.

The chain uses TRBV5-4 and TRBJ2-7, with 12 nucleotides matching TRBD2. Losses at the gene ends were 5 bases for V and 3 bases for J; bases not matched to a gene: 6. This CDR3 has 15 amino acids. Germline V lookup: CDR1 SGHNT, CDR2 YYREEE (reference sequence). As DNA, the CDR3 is TGTGCCAGCAGTCCCCGGACTAGCGGGAACTACGAGCAGTACTTC. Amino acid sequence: CASSPRTSGNYEQYF. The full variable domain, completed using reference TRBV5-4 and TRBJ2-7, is ETGVTQSPTHLIKTRGQQVTLRCSSQSGHNTVSWYQQALGQGPQFIFQYYREEENGRGNFPPRFSGLQFPNYSSELNVNALELDDSALYLCASSPRTSGNYEQYFGPGTRLTVT.

In DNA form, the CDR3 reads TGCAGCTCACCTACCACTTGGTCGAACACTGAAGCTTTCTTT. Residues: CSSPTTWSNTEAFF. The chain is built from TRBV29-1 and TRBJ1-1; no reliable D call. Germline V gives CDR1 SQVTM, CDR2 ANQGSEA. This CDR3 is built from 14 residues. V was trimmed by 8 bases and J by 1 base, leaving 17 bases between them.

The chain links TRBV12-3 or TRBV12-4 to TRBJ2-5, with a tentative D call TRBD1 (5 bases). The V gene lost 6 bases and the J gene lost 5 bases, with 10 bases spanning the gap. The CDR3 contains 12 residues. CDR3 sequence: CASRRGRETQYF. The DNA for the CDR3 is TGTGCCAGCAGAAGGGGAAGGGAGACCCAGTACTTC.

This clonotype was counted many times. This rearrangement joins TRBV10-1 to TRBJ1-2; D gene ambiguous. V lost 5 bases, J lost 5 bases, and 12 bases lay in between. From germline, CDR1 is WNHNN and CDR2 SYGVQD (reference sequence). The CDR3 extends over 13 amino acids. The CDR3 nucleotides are TGCGCCAGCAGTCAGGATCCCTTTTATGGCTACACCTTC. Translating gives CASSQDPFYGYTF.

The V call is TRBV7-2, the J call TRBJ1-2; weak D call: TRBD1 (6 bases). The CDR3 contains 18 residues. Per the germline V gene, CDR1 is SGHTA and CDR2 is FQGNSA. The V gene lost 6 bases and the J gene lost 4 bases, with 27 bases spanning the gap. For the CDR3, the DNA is TGTGCCAGCAGTTTATCGACGGGGGCGGCGTGCCGTTCCTATGGCTACACCTTC. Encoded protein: CASSLSTGAACRSYGYTF.

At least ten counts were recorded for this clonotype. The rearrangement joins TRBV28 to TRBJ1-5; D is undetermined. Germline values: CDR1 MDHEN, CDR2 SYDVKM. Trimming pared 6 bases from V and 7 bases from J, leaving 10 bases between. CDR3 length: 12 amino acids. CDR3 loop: CASRMEAQPQHF. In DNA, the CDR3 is TGTGCCAGCAGGATGGAAGCACAGCCCCAGCATTTT.

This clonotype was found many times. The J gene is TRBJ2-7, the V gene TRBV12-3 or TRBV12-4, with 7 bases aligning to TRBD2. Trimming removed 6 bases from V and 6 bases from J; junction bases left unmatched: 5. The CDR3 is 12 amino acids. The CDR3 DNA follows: TGTGCCAGCAGCCGACTAGCTACCGAGCAGTACTTC. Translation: CASSRLATEQYF.

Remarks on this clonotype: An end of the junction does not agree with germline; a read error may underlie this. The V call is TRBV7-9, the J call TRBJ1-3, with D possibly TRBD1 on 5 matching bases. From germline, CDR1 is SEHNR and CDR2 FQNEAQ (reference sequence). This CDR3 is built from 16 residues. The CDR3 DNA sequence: TGTGCCAGCACCCAGATGGGGGAGAGGCAGGGAAACACCGTATATTTT. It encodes CASTQMGERQGNTVYF.

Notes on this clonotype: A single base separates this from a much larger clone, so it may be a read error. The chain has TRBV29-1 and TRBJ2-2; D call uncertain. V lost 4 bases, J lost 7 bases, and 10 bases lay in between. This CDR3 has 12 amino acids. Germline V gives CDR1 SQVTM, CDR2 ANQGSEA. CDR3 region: CSVGRVGGELFF. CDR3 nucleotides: TGCAGCGTTGGCCGAGTTGGCGGGGAGCTGTTTTTT.

The CDR3 DNA reads as TGTGCCAGCAGCTTAGCGGGAGGGCGGGTAGAGACCCAGTACTTC. It specifies CASSLAGGRVETQYF. This sequence joins TRBV11-2 and TRBJ2-5; 8 nucleotides align to TRBD2. CDR1 and CDR2 (germline): SGHAT, FQNNGV. Trimming removed 1 base from V and 4 bases from J; junction bases left unmatched: 5. CDR3 length equals 15 residues.

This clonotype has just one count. Here the CDR3 reads CSARQGIWSHQPQHF. The CDR3 nucleotides read TGCAGTGCTAGACAGGGGATCTGGTCGCATCAGCCCCAGCATTTT. This sequence joins TRBV20-1 and TRBJ1-5; TRBD1 might be the D (6 bases). Trimming took 2 bases from V and 5 from J, leaving 16 bases between them. Germline V gene sequence: CDR1 DFQATT, CDR2 SNEGSKA (reference sequence). CDR3 length equals 15 residues.

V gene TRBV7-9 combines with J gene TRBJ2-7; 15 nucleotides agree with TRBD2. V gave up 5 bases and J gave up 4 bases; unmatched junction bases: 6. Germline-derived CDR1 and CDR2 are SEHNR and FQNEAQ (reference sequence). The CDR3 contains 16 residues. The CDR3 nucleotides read TGTGCCAGCAGCACGGGACTAGCGGGAGGAACTTACGAGCAGTACTTC. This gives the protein CASSTGLAGGTYEQYF.

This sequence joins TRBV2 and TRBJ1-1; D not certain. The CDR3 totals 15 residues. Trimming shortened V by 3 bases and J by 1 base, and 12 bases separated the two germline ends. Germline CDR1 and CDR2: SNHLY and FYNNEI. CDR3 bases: TGTGCCAGCAGTGACAGGAGGGCCCGGAACACTGAAGCTTTCTTT. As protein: CASSDRRARNTEAFF.

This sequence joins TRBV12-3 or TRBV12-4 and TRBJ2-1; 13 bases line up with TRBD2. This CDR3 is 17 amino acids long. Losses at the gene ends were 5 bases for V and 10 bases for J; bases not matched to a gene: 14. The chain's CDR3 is CASSQPTGLAGQGEQFF. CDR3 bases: TGTGCCAGCAGTCAGCCTACGGGACTAGCGGGACAGGGCGAGCAGTTCTTC.

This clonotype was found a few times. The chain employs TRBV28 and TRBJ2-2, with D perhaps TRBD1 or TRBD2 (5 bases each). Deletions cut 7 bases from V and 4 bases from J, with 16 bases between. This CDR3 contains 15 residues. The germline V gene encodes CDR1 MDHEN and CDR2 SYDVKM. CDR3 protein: CASNLGRDPTGELFF. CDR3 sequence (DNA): TGTGCCAGCAATTTGGGACGAGATCCCACCGGGGAGCTGTTTTTT.